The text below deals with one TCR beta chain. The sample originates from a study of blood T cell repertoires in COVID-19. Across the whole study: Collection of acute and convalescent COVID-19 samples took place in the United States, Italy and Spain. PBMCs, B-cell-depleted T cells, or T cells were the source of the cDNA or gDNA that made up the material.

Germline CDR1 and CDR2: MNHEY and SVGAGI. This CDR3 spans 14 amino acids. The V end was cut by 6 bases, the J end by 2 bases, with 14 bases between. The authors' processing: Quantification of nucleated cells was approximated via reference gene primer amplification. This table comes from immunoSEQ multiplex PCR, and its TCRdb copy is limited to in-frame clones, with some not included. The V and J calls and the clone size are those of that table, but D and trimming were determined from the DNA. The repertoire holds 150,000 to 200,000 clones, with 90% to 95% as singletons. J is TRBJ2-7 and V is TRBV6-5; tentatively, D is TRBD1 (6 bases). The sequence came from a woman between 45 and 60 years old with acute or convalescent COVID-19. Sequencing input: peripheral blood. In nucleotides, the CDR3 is TGTGCCAGCAGAAGCCCAGGGGTCCCCTACGAGCAGTACTTC. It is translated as CASRSPGVPYEQYF.